This T cell receptor (beta chain) was documented in a study of OX40 agonist ivuxolimab in advanced cancers. The CDR3 is 12 amino acids. Trimming removed 5 bases from V and 4 bases from J, with 5 bases in between. Germline CDR1 reads MNHEY; CDR2 reads SMNVEV (reference sequence). Assay used: immunoSEQ multiplex PCR; TCRdb lists only in-frame clones, some missing. The sample includes tens of thousands of clones, 70% to 85% of them seen just once. The J gene is TRBJ2-2, the V gene TRBV27; no reliable D call. This TCR came from an adult with an advanced solid tumor such as melanoma, head and neck, liver or kidney cancer. The material sequenced was CD4+ or CD8+ T cells sorted from blood, taken in a trial of the OX40 agonist ivuxolimab. The CDR3 spells CASSPSTGELFF. The CDR3 DNA reads TGTGCCAGCAGTCCGAGCACCGGGGAGCTGTTTTTT.